Included here is one TCR beta chain sequence, with context. This clone has just one count. Its antigen target is currently unknown. Base qualities are missing; no much larger clone stands one base away. This sample was included in a study of T cell changes during pregnancy in multiple sclerosis (dated by TCRdb to the late 2010s). In terms of the full investigation: The study examined how the T cell repertoire changed over the course of pregnancy in women with multiple sclerosis.

The library was made by the immunoSEQ multiplex PCR assay. The table was pulled from immuneACCESS by TCRdb, which kept in-frame rearrangements only. Such tables lose some clones; where checked, under half of the loss comes from unresolved V genes, and the rest has no known cause. Here the sample has 95,000 to 110,000 clones; about 90% occur a single time. The leading ten clones occupy roughly 0.93% of the sample. As encoded in the germline V gene, CDR1 is SGHRS while CDR2 is YFSETQ. Ends trimmed: V by 4 bases, J by 2 bases; bases unmatched to a gene: 4. The CDR3, from cysteine to phenylalanine, totals 14 residues. The retained sequence is limited to the CDR3, 42 bases, with the frame set at the first base.

Source: peripheral blood, taken after pregnancy. The source is a female donor with multiple sclerosis, enrolled in a pregnancy study. This chain is built from TRBV5-1 and TRBJ2-3; TRBD1 aligns with 7 central bases. The nucleotides read TGCGCCAGCAGCCGACAGGGACCCACAGATACGCAGTATTTT. The translation is CASSRQGPTDTQYF.